These T cell receptor beta chains were read from a single sample in a study of cytomegalovirus exposure and HLA in healthy donors. Repertoires were generated with immunoSEQ multiplex PCR, while TCRdb's copy carries only in-frame clones and drops some. The sample has 95,000 to 150,000 clones, about 75% seen once. The source material was PBMCs. The receptors here all came from a man between 60 and 75 years old in good health and CMV-seropositive. Each CDR3 is given with its conserved first and last residue. Fields, in order: D gene, clone size, V gene, J gene, CDR3 DNA, CDR3 protein. D genes are given only for firm matches. Not every row has a clone size; where given, it reads once, few, many or a size class.

d_call: .
clone_size: .
v_call: TRBV10-3
j_call: TRBJ2-2
cdr3_nt: TGTGCCATCAGTGCATCCCCCGGAGGAAACACCGGGGAGCTGTTTTTT
cdr3_aa: CAISASPGGNTGELFF

d_call: .
clone_size: .
v_call: TRBV5-5
j_call: TRBJ2-7
cdr3_nt: TGTGCCAGCCTTGTTTCGGCGGGACCCTACGAGCAGTACTTC
cdr3_aa: CASLVSAGPYEQYF

d_call: .
clone_size: .
v_call: TRBV6-5
j_call: TRBJ2-1
cdr3_nt: TGTGCCAGCAGGAGCTACAATGAGCAGTTCTTC
cdr3_aa: CASRSYNEQFF

d_call: TRBD2
clone_size: .
v_call: TRBV2
j_call: TRBJ2-7
cdr3_nt: TGTGCCAGCGCACTAGCGGGGACCTCCTACGAGCAGTACTTC
cdr3_aa: CASALAGTSYEQYF

d_call: .
clone_size: .
v_call: TRBV7-9
j_call: TRBJ2-1
cdr3_nt: TGTGCCAGCAGCTCAGGGTGGGGCAACTACAATGAGCAGTTCTTC
cdr3_aa: CASSSGWGNYNEQFF

d_call: .
clone_size: .
v_call: TRBV7-9
j_call: TRBJ2-7
cdr3_nt: TGTGCCAGCAGCTTAAACAGCCCCTACGAGCAGTACTTC
cdr3_aa: CASSLNSPYEQYF

d_call: .
clone_size: .
v_call: TRBV18
j_call: TRBJ2-6
cdr3_nt: TGTGCCAGCTCACTCCAGGGGTCTGGGGCCAACGTCCTGACTTTC
cdr3_aa: CASSLQGSGANVLTF

d_call: .
clone_size: .
v_call: TRBV19
j_call: TRBJ1-5
cdr3_nt: TGTGCCAGTACCATGGGGGGGGTGGGCAATCAGCCCCAGCATTTT
cdr3_aa: CASTMGGVGNQPQHF

d_call: .
clone_size: .
v_call: TRBV19
j_call: TRBJ2-2
cdr3_nt: TGTGCCAGTAGTATTGTACAGAACACCGGGGAGCTGTTTTTT
cdr3_aa: CASSIVQNTGELFF

d_call: .
clone_size: .
v_call: TRBV19
j_call: TRBJ1-2
cdr3_nt: TGTGCCAGTAGTATCCGGGGAGACGGCTACACCTTC
cdr3_aa: CASSIRGDGYTF

d_call: .
clone_size: .
v_call: TRBV14
j_call: TRBJ1-1
cdr3_nt: TGTGCCAGCAAATGGGGCAGAGCCACTGAAGCTTTCTTT
cdr3_aa: CASKWGRATEAFF

d_call: TRBD1
clone_size: .
v_call: TRBV2
j_call: TRBJ1-2
cdr3_nt: TGTGCCAGCAGTGAAGCGACAGGGTATTATGGCTACACCTTC
cdr3_aa: CASSEATGYYGYTF

d_call: .
clone_size: .
v_call: TRBV9
j_call: TRBJ1-4
cdr3_nt: TGTGCCAGCAGCGTAGAACGGAATGAAAAACTGTTTTTT
cdr3_aa: CASSVERNEKLFF

d_call: .
clone_size: .
v_call: TRBV29-1
j_call: TRBJ2-1
cdr3_nt: TGCAGCGTTGAAATGGTCGACAGTGCTTCCTACAATGAGCAGTTCTTC
cdr3_aa: CSVEMVDSASYNEQFF

d_call: .
clone_size: few
v_call: TRBV5-1
j_call: TRBJ2-2
cdr3_nt: TGCGCCAGCAGCTTTGCGGGACCGCCACTTGGGGAGCTGTTTTTT
cdr3_aa: CASSFAGPPLGELFF

d_call: TRBD1
clone_size: .
v_call: TRBV20-1
j_call: TRBJ2-3
cdr3_nt: TGCAGTGCTAGATGGGACCCGGGACAGGGTTTT
cdr3_aa: CSARWDPGQGF